A single TCR beta chain is shown here with its context. Its specificity is unknown. The CDR3 has 18 amino acids. The V and J ends lost 1 base and 1 base respectively, with 17 bases between them. Germline loops: CDR1 WSHSY, CDR2 SAAADI. This record belongs to a study of T cell responses to AZD1222 COVID-19 vaccine. Study at large: Second doses at about 4 or about 12 weeks were pooled. Study-wide findings and caveats: Breadth and depth of Spike-specific TCRs rose after two AZD1222 doses. Dominant at 160-218 and 743-854, vaccine-associated CD4 TCRs also spanned spike.

The data were produced by immunoSEQ multiplex PCR, yet TCRdb's version contains in-frame clones alone and is incomplete. Seen here are around 58,000 clones, about 86% observed once, and the top ten hold 10% to 13%. This specimen consisted of peripheral blood, obtained on day 0 of AZD1222 vaccination. V is TRBV10-2 and J is TRBJ1-5; D is possibly TRBD1 (6 bases). This sequence originates from an adult in good health. CDR3 in amino acids: CASSEWGGRSGSNQPQHF. The DNA for the CDR3 is TGCGCCAGCAGTGAGTGGGGGGGCAGGTCTGGGAGCAATCAGCCCCAGCATTTT.